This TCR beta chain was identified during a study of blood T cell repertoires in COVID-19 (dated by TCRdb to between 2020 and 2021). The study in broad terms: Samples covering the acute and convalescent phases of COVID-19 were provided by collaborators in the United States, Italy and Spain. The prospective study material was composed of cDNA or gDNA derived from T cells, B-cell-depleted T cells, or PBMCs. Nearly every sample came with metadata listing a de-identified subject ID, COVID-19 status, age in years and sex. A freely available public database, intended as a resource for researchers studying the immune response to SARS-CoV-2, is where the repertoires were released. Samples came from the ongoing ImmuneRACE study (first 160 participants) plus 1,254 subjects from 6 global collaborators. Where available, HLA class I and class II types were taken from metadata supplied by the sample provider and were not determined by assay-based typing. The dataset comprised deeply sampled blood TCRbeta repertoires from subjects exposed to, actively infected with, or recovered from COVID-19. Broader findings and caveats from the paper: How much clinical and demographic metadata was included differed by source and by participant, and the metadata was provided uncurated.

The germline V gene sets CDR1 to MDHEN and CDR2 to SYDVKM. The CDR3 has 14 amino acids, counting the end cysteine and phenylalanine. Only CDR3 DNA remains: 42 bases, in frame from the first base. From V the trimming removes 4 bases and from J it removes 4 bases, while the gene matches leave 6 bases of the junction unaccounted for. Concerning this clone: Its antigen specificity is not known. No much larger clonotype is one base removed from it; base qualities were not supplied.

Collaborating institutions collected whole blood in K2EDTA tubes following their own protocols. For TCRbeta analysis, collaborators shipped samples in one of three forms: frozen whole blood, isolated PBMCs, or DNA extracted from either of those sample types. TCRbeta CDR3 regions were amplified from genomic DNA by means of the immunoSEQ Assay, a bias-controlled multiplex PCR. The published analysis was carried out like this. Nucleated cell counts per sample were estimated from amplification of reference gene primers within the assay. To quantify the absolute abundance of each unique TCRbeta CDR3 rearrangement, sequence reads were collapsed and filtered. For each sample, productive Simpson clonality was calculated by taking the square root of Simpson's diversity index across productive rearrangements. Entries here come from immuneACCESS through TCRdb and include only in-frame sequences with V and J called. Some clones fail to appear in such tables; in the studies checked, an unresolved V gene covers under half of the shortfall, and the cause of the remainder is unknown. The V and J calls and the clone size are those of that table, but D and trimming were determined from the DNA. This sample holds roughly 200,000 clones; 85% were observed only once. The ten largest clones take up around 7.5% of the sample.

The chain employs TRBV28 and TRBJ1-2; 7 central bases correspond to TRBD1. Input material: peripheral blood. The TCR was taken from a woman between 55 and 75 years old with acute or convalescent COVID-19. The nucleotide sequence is TGTGCCAGCAGTTCCCGACAGGGCCTCTATGGCTACACCTTC. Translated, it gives CASSSRQGLYGYTF.